These T cell receptor beta chains were read from a single sample in a study of blood T cell repertoires in COVID-19. Produced via immunoSEQ multiplex PCR; TCRdb's table is partial and in-frame only. This sample has about 63,000 clones, with over 75% found just once. The sample was peripheral blood. These receptors were collected from a human donor in a cohort sampled during active COVID-19. CDR3s include the opening cysteine and the closing phenylalanine or tryptophan. Each record gives: D gene, J gene, CDR3 length, clone size, V gene, CDR3 protein, CDR3 DNA. A D gene is named only where the DNA matches it firmly. Some rows mark clone size as missing; the rest say once, few, many or name a class of expanded clone.

d_call: NA
j_call: TRBJ2-7
cdr3_length: 15
clone_size: NA
v_call: TRBV19
cdr3_aa: CASSIRAQGQYEQYF
cdr3_nt: TGTGCCAGTAGTATAAGAGCACAGGGACAATACGAGCAGTACTTC

d_call: TRBD1
j_call: TRBJ1-5
cdr3_length: 14
clone_size: NA
v_call: TRBV19
cdr3_aa: CAVSRDRYNQPQHF
cdr3_nt: TGTGCTGTGTCCCGGGACAGGTATAATCAGCCCCAGCATTTT

d_call: TRBD2
j_call: TRBJ2-1
cdr3_length: 19
clone_size: NA
v_call: TRBV2
cdr3_aa: CASSGLGLAGGSSYNEQFF
cdr3_nt: TGTGCCAGCAGTGGCCTGGGACTAGCGGGGGGAAGCTCCTACAATGAGCAGTTCTTC

d_call: NA
j_call: TRBJ1-4
cdr3_length: 13
clone_size: NA
v_call: TRBV4-1
cdr3_aa: CASRGGVTEKLFF
cdr3_nt: TGCGCCAGCCGGGGGGGCGTAACCGAAAAACTGTTTTTT

d_call: TRBD2
j_call: TRBJ2-5
cdr3_length: 15
clone_size: NA
v_call: TRBV11-2
cdr3_aa: CASRGGDYTQETQYF
cdr3_nt: TGTGCCAGCAGGGGGGGGGACTACACCCAAGAGACCCAGTACTTC

d_call: TRBD1
j_call: TRBJ2-7
cdr3_length: 15
clone_size: NA
v_call: TRBV24-1
cdr3_aa: CATSDSGTASYEQYF
cdr3_nt: TGTGCCACCAGTGATTCCGGGACAGCCTCCTACGAGCAGTACTTC

d_call: TRBD1
j_call: TRBJ1-2
cdr3_length: 16
clone_size: NA
v_call: TRBV5-1
cdr3_aa: CASSLAGGRTNYGYTF
cdr3_nt: TGCGCCAGCAGCTTGGCAGGGGGCCGTACTAACTATGGCTACACCTTC

d_call: TRBD2
j_call: TRBJ2-1
cdr3_length: 18
clone_size: NA
v_call: TRBV6-1
cdr3_aa: CASSERTSGPSSYNEQFF
cdr3_nt: TGTGCCAGCAGTGAAAGGACTAGCGGGCCCAGCTCCTACAATGAGCAGTTCTTC

d_call: TRBD2
j_call: TRBJ2-5
cdr3_length: 15
clone_size: once
v_call: TRBV6-2/TRBV6-3
cdr3_aa: CASTPRGLDKETQYF
cdr3_nt: TGTGCCAGCACCCCAAGGGGACTAGATAAAGAGACCCAGTACTTC

d_call: TRBD2
j_call: TRBJ2-1
cdr3_length: 15
clone_size: NA
v_call: TRBV2
cdr3_aa: CASRSSGIDYNEQFF
cdr3_nt: TGTGCCAGCAGATCGAGCGGGATCGACTACAATGAGCAGTTCTTC

d_call: NA
j_call: TRBJ2-5
cdr3_length: 15
clone_size: NA
v_call: TRBV7-2
cdr3_aa: CASSLRAGQTETQYF
cdr3_nt: TGTGCCAGCAGCTTACGGGCGGGGCAAACGGAGACCCAGTACTTC

d_call: TRBD2
j_call: TRBJ2-7
cdr3_length: 15
clone_size: NA
v_call: TRBV28
cdr3_aa: CASSLSGTTAYEQYF
cdr3_nt: TGTGCCAGCAGTTTATCCGGGACTACCGCATACGAGCAGTACTTC

d_call: NA
j_call: TRBJ2-3
cdr3_length: 16
clone_size: NA
v_call: TRBV9
cdr3_aa: CASSPRMGGSTDTQYF
cdr3_nt: TGTGCCAGCAGCCCTCGAATGGGGGGAAGCACAGATACGCAGTATTTT

d_call: TRBD1
j_call: TRBJ2-2
cdr3_length: 15
clone_size: NA
v_call: TRBV18
cdr3_aa: CASSPGTANTGELFF
cdr3_nt: TGTGCCAGCTCACCAGGGACAGCGAACACCGGGGAGCTGTTTTTT

d_call: TRBD2
j_call: TRBJ2-3
cdr3_length: 16
clone_size: NA
v_call: TRBV5-5
cdr3_aa: CASSLGGGVAADTQYF
cdr3_nt: TGTGCCAGCAGCTTGGGCGGGGGGGTTGCCGCAGATACGCAGTATTTT

d_call: NA
j_call: TRBJ2-7
cdr3_length: 13
clone_size: NA
v_call: TRBV5-1
cdr3_aa: CASSQTRGYEQYF
cdr3_nt: TGCGCCAGCAGCCAGACCCGAGGCTACGAGCAGTACTTC

d_call: NA
j_call: TRBJ2-2
cdr3_length: 16
clone_size: NA
v_call: TRBV28
cdr3_aa: CASRTRDTANTGELFF
cdr3_nt: TGTGCCAGCAGAACCCGGGACACCGCGAACACCGGGGAGCTGTTTTTT

d_call: NA
j_call: TRBJ2-3
cdr3_length: 22
clone_size: NA
v_call: TRBV7-5
cdr3_aa: CVRSWIKWDRGVPIPSTDTQYF
cdr3_nt: TGTGTCAGAAGCTGGATAAAGTGGGACAGGGGTGTACCAATTCCTAGCACAGATACGCAGTATTTT

d_call: TRBD2
j_call: TRBJ2-1
cdr3_length: 15
clone_size: NA
v_call: TRBV7-2
cdr3_aa: CASSLGTSQYNEQFF
cdr3_nt: TGTGCCAGCAGCTTAGGGACTAGCCAATACAATGAGCAGTTCTTC

d_call: TRBD1
j_call: TRBJ2-6
cdr3_length: 19
clone_size: NA
v_call: TRBV15
cdr3_aa: CATSRRRSGTASGANVLTF
cdr3_nt: TGTGCCACCAGCAGGAGAAGGTCCGGGACAGCCTCTGGGGCCAACGTCCTGACTTTC

d_call: NA
j_call: TRBJ1-1
cdr3_length: 13
clone_size: NA
v_call: TRBV29-1
cdr3_aa: CSVAPGKNTEAFF
cdr3_nt: TGCAGCGTAGCCCCGGGGAAGAACACTGAAGCTTTCTTT

d_call: NA
j_call: TRBJ1-6
cdr3_length: 13
clone_size: NA
v_call: TRBV2
cdr3_aa: CASSELAGINLHF
cdr3_nt: TGTGCCAGCAGTGAGTTGGCGGGTATCAACCTCCACTTT

d_call: NA
j_call: TRBJ1-2
cdr3_length: 16
clone_size: NA
v_call: TRBV25-1
cdr3_aa: CASSEYRGGSNYGYTF
cdr3_nt: TGTGCCAGCAGTGAATACAGAGGGGGAAGCAACTATGGCTACACCTTC

d_call: NA
j_call: TRBJ2-5
cdr3_length: 15
clone_size: NA
v_call: TRBV7-2
cdr3_aa: CASSKVGRTVETQYF
cdr3_nt: TGTGCCAGCAGCAAGGTGGGCAGGACAGTAGAGACCCAGTACTTC

d_call: TRBD2
j_call: TRBJ2-5
cdr3_length: 16
clone_size: NA
v_call: TRBV7-9
cdr3_aa: CASSLNPGLAGETQYF
cdr3_nt: TGTGCCAGCAGCCTAAATCCGGGACTAGCGGGAGAGACCCAGTACTTC

d_call: NA
j_call: TRBJ1-2
cdr3_length: 13
clone_size: NA
v_call: TRBV19
cdr3_aa: CASSNRENYGYTF
cdr3_nt: TGTGCCAGTAGTAACCGGGAGAACTATGGCTACACCTTC

d_call: TRBD2
j_call: TRBJ2-5
cdr3_length: 16
clone_size: NA
v_call: TRBV5-6
cdr3_aa: CASSRFGGGAFETQYF
cdr3_nt: TGTGCCAGCAGCAGATTTGGCGGGGGGGCTTTTGAGACCCAGTACTTC

d_call: NA
j_call: TRBJ2-2
cdr3_length: 14
clone_size: once
v_call: TRBV10-1
cdr3_aa: CASRRTENTGELFF
cdr3_nt: TGCGCCAGCAGGAGGACAGAGAACACCGGGGAGCTGTTTTTT

d_call: TRBD1
j_call: TRBJ2-5
cdr3_length: 15
clone_size: NA
v_call: TRBV5-1
cdr3_aa: CASSFGSGGQETQYF
cdr3_nt: TGCGCCAGCAGCTTCGGGTCAGGGGGCCAAGAGACCCAGTACTTC